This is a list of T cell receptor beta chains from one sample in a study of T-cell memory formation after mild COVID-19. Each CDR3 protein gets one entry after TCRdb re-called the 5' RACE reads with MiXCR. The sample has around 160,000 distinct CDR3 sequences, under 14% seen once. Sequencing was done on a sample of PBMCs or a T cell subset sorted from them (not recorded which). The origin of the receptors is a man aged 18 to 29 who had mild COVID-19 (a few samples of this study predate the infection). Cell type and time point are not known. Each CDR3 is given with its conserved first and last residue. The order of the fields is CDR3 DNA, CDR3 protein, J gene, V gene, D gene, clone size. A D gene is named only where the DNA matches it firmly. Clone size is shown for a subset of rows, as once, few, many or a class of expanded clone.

CDR3 DNA: TGTGCCAGCATCGATGGGCCGCCGGGCGCTTTCTTT; CDR3 protein: CASIDGPPGAFF; J gene: TRBJ1-1; V gene: TRBV2; D gene: NA; clone size: many
CDR3 DNA: TGTGCCAGCACCCTAGGGAGGGTCAATGAGCAGTTCTTC; CDR3 protein: CASTLGRVNEQFF; J gene: TRBJ2-1; V gene: TRBV7-8; D gene: TRBD2; clone size: NA
CDR3 DNA: TGTGCCAGCAGGTCAGGGCCTGGTCATGGCTACACCTTC; CDR3 protein: CASRSGPGHGYTF; J gene: TRBJ1-2; V gene: TRBV6-6; D gene: NA; clone size: few
CDR3 DNA: TGCAGCGTAATAGGTCCGGGAAATCAGCCCCAGCATTTT; CDR3 protein: CSVIGPGNQPQHF; J gene: TRBJ1-5; V gene: TRBV29-1; D gene: NA; clone size: few
CDR3 DNA: TGTGCCAGCAGCTTTGGCTCCACTAGCACAGATACGCAGTATTTT; CDR3 protein: CASSFGSTSTDTQYF; J gene: TRBJ2-3; V gene: TRBV5-8; D gene: NA; clone size: NA
CDR3 DNA: TGCGCCAGCAGCCAAGTCAGCCTGAACACTGAAGCTTTCTTT; CDR3 protein: CASSQVSLNTEAFF; J gene: TRBJ1-1; V gene: TRBV4-1; D gene: NA; clone size: NA
CDR3 DNA: TGTGCCAGCAGTTTAATAGCACCCACCTATGAGCAGTTCTTC; CDR3 protein: CASSLIAPTYEQFF; J gene: TRBJ2-1; V gene: TRBV6-5; D gene: NA; clone size: NA
CDR3 DNA: TGCGCCAGCAGCCCCACCCCCGGGGGGGCCATCGGGGAGCTGTTTTTT; CDR3 protein: CASSPTPGGAIGELFF; J gene: TRBJ2-2; V gene: TRBV5-1; D gene: TRBD2; clone size: few
CDR3 DNA: TGCGCCAGCAGCGTACAACAGGGGAGTGGGGACCAGTACTTC; CDR3 protein: CASSVQQGSGDQYF; J gene: TRBJ2-5; V gene: TRBV5-1; D gene: TRBD1; clone size: many
CDR3 DNA: TGTGCCAGCAGCTTAGAGGGACTAGCGGGCAGCGAGCAGTTCTTC; CDR3 protein: CASSLEGLAGSEQFF; J gene: TRBJ2-1; V gene: TRBV7-2; D gene: TRBD2; clone size: NA
CDR3 DNA: TGTGCCAGCAGTTTTGGGACAGGGGAGCAAGCTTTCTTT; CDR3 protein: CASSFGTGEQAFF; J gene: TRBJ1-1; V gene: TRBV12-3/TRBV12-4; D gene: TRBD1; clone size: few
CDR3 DNA: TGTGCCAGCAGCGCCCTCGGGTGGAACACCGGGGAGCTGTTTTTT; CDR3 protein: CASSALGWNTGELFF; J gene: TRBJ2-2; V gene: TRBV7-2; D gene: NA; clone size: NA
CDR3 DNA: TGTGCCAGCAGCTTGGGGGCTCAATCCTACAATGAGCAGTTCTTC; CDR3 protein: CASSLGAQSYNEQFF; J gene: TRBJ2-1; V gene: TRBV7-2; D gene: NA; clone size: medium-sized
CDR3 DNA: TGTGCCAGCAGTCTCCTAGGGGCCGGGGAGCTGTTTTTT; CDR3 protein: CASSLLGAGELFF; J gene: TRBJ2-2; V gene: TRBV12-3/TRBV12-4; D gene: NA; clone size: many
CDR3 DNA: TGTGCCAGCAGCTTAGTGGGGCAGAGCAATCAGCCCCAGCATTTT; CDR3 protein: CASSLVGQSNQPQHF; J gene: TRBJ1-5; V gene: TRBV7-2; D gene: NA; clone size: few
CDR3 DNA: TGTGCCACCAGCATCCGACCTGAGGCACCCCTCCACTTT; CDR3 protein: CATSIRPEAPLHF; J gene: TRBJ1-6; V gene: TRBV15; D gene: NA; clone size: NA
CDR3 DNA: TGCAGTGCTAGAGACCGAGACAGGGTAGCAAACACTGAAGCTTTCTTT; CDR3 protein: CSARDRDRVANTEAFF; J gene: TRBJ1-1; V gene: TRBV20-1; D gene: TRBD1; clone size: NA
CDR3 DNA: TGTGCCAGCAGTCCTTACTCGTACACTGAAGCTTTCTTT; CDR3 protein: CASSPYSYTEAFF; J gene: TRBJ1-1; V gene: TRBV28; D gene: NA; clone size: few
CDR3 DNA: TGTGCCAGCAGTTTCGACAGGGCCACTGAAGCTTTCTTT; CDR3 protein: CASSFDRATEAFF; J gene: TRBJ1-1; V gene: TRBV12-3/TRBV12-4; D gene: TRBD1; clone size: many
CDR3 DNA: TGTGCCAGCAGCTATCTAGGCCTAGTTGACCAAGAGACCCAGTACTTC; CDR3 protein: CASSYLGLVDQETQYF; J gene: TRBJ2-5; V gene: TRBV7-9; D gene: NA; clone size: NA
CDR3 DNA: TGTGCCAGCAGTTACTTCGCGGGGTTGTCCCATGGCTACACCTTC; CDR3 protein: CASSYFAGLSHGYTF; J gene: TRBJ1-2; V gene: TRBV6-5; D gene: NA; clone size: NA
CDR3 DNA: TGTGCCAGCAGTGACCGGGGTGGGACCCAGTACTTC; CDR3 protein: CASSDRGGTQYF; J gene: TRBJ2-5; V gene: TRBV2; D gene: NA; clone size: NA
CDR3 DNA: TGTGCTAGCGGGGTGAACTCTGGAAACACCATATATTTT; CDR3 protein: CASGVNSGNTIYF; J gene: TRBJ1-3; V gene: TRBV2; D gene: NA; clone size: NA
CDR3 DNA: TGTGCCAGCAGAAGTCCAGGGACTTACGAGCAGTACTTC; CDR3 protein: CASRSPGTYEQYF; J gene: TRBJ2-7; V gene: TRBV6-5; D gene: NA; clone size: few
CDR3 DNA: TGTGCCAGCAGCTTAGGGGGGACCGGCGGGAGAGAGACCCAGTACTTC; CDR3 protein: CASSLGGTGGRETQYF; J gene: TRBJ2-5; V gene: TRBV7-6; D gene: TRBD2; clone size: NA
CDR3 DNA: TGCAGTGCTGGGGACCAACCTTATGGCTACACCTTC; CDR3 protein: CSAGDQPYGYTF; J gene: TRBJ1-2; V gene: TRBV20-1; D gene: NA; clone size: few
CDR3 DNA: TGTGCCAGCAGCCGTGGCAGGGGAGCCTACGAGCAGTACTTC; CDR3 protein: CASSRGRGAYEQYF; J gene: TRBJ2-7; V gene: TRBV5-6; D gene: NA; clone size: NA
CDR3 DNA: TGTGCCAGCTCGGGACAGGGCTATGGAAACACCATATATTTT; CDR3 protein: CASSGQGYGNTIYF; J gene: TRBJ1-3; V gene: TRBV18; D gene: TRBD1; clone size: NA
CDR3 DNA: TGCGCCAGCAGCCAAGATACCGGTCTCTACCCTAATGAAAAACTGTTTTTT; CDR3 protein: CASSQDTGLYPNEKLFF; J gene: TRBJ1-4; V gene: TRBV4-3; D gene: NA; clone size: NA
CDR3 DNA: TGCGCCAGCAGCCAGGGAGGGACAGGCACCGGGGAGCTGTTTTTT; CDR3 protein: CASSQGGTGTGELFF; J gene: TRBJ2-2; V gene: TRBV4-3; D gene: NA; clone size: NA
CDR3 DNA: TGTGCCAGCAGTTGGGTAGGGGCCGGCACCGGGGAGCTGTTTTTT; CDR3 protein: CASSWVGAGTGELFF; J gene: TRBJ2-2; V gene: TRBV12-3/TRBV12-4; D gene: NA; clone size: NA
CDR3 DNA: TGCGCCAGCAGCTTGGCCCTGGACACTGAAGCTTTCTTT; CDR3 protein: CASSLALDTEAFF; J gene: TRBJ1-1; V gene: TRBV5-1; D gene: NA; clone size: many
CDR3 DNA: TGTGCCAGCAGCCGGGACTCTGGAGGGGACAATGAGCAGTTCTTC; CDR3 protein: CASSRDSGGDNEQFF; J gene: TRBJ2-1; V gene: TRBV12-3/TRBV12-4; D gene: NA; clone size: NA
CDR3 DNA: TGTGCCAGCAGTGGGGTTAGCGGGAGCGCAGATACGCAGTATTTT; CDR3 protein: CASSGVSGSADTQYF; J gene: TRBJ2-3; V gene: TRBV2; D gene: TRBD2; clone size: NA
CDR3 DNA: TGCAGTGCTAGAAGGGGAGGTGGACAAGAGACCCAGTACTTC; CDR3 protein: CSARRGGGQETQYF; J gene: TRBJ2-5; V gene: TRBV20-1; D gene: NA; clone size: few
CDR3 DNA: TGTGCCAGCAGCTGGAAGTGGGAGACCCAGTACTTC; CDR3 protein: CASSWKWETQYF; J gene: TRBJ2-5; V gene: TRBV7-2; D gene: NA; clone size: few
CDR3 DNA: TGCGCCAGCAGCCCCCACCTAGATCAGCCCCAGCATTTT; CDR3 protein: CASSPHLDQPQHF; J gene: TRBJ1-5; V gene: TRBV4-3; D gene: NA; clone size: few
CDR3 DNA: TGTGCCTGGAGTGGGGGGAGCAATCAGCCCCAGCATTTT; CDR3 protein: CAWSGGSNQPQHF; J gene: TRBJ1-5; V gene: TRBV30; D gene: NA; clone size: few
CDR3 DNA: TGTGCCAGCAGCTCACGGACTAGCGGGGAGAATGAGCAGTTCTTC; CDR3 protein: CASSSRTSGENEQFF; J gene: TRBJ2-1; V gene: TRBV11-2; D gene: TRBD2; clone size: NA
CDR3 DNA: TGTGCCAGCAGTTACCCCCTCCCATTGGCAGGCTTCGTGGATACGCAGTATTTT; CDR3 protein: CASSYPLPLAGFVDTQYF; J gene: TRBJ2-3; V gene: TRBV6-2/TRBV6-3; D gene: NA; clone size: few
CDR3 DNA: TGCGCCAGCAGCCCGAAACTGACAGGGGGGGATCAGCCCCAGCATTTT; CDR3 protein: CASSPKLTGGDQPQHF; J gene: TRBJ1-5; V gene: TRBV4-1; D gene: TRBD1; clone size: NA
CDR3 DNA: TGCGCCAGCAGCCAAGGCGGGGCCCGCACAGATACGCAGTATTTT; CDR3 protein: CASSQGGARTDTQYF; J gene: TRBJ2-3; V gene: TRBV4-3; D gene: NA; clone size: many
CDR3 DNA: TGCAGTGCCCCTCGACAGGGACAAAGCGAGACCCAGTACTTC; CDR3 protein: CSAPRQGQSETQYF; J gene: TRBJ2-5; V gene: TRBV20-1; D gene: TRBD1; clone size: NA
CDR3 DNA: TGTGCCAGCAGCCGTGGGACAGGGGTTTGGCAGCCCCAGCATTTT; CDR3 protein: CASSRGTGVWQPQHF; J gene: TRBJ1-5; V gene: TRBV7-2; D gene: TRBD1; clone size: NA